These 32 T cell receptor beta chains were all obtained from the same sample, sequenced in a study of T-cell reconstitution after alpha-beta-depleted transplantation in children. Unique molecular identifiers were incorporated into the prepared TCRbeta library. TCRdb redid the calling of the PCR reads with MiXCR, one entry per CDR3 protein. The data hold 500,000 or so distinct CDR3 sequences, with less than 35% observed a single time. The material sequenced was PBMCs from the stem cell graft donor, taken from the stem cell graft. The receptors were gathered from a human donor who donated a stem cell graft to a child with aplastic anemia.

The rearrangement links TRBV5-6 to TRBJ2-7; D assignment may be TRBD1 or TRBD2 (5 bases each). CDR1 and CDR2 (germline): SGHDT, YYEEEE. V lost 4 bases and J lost 2, with 13 bases in between. This CDR3 region has 14 residues. Written as DNA, the CDR3 is TGTGCCAGCAGCAGACTGAGGGGTACCTACGAGCAGTACGTC. It yields the protein CASSRLRGTYEQYV.

The chain couples TRBV6-2 or TRBV6-3 to TRBJ1-5; D is perhaps TRBD1 (6 bases). The CDR3 runs to 15 residues. Germline CDR1 is MNHEY and CDR2 is SVGEGT. V was trimmed by 6 bases and J by 9 bases, leaving 21 bases between them. The CDR3 nucleotides read TGTGCCAGCAGGTCGCGCCCGGGGGCGTCCGCGCCCCAGCATTTT. Its translation: CASRSRPGASAPQHF.

This clonotype appeared a few times. The chain carries TRBV10-3 and TRBJ1-1; TRBD1 might be the D (6 bases). CDR3 length: 14 amino acids. CDR1 is ENHRY, CDR2 SYGVKD, per germline. The V gene lost 3 bases and the J gene lost 5 bases, with 13 bases spanning the gap. The CDR3 protein is CAISEGGARTEAFF. CDR3 DNA: TGTGCCATCAGTGAAGGGGGGGCGAGGACTGAAGCTTTCTTT.

J is TRBJ1-1 and V is TRBV7-9; perhaps TRBD1 as D (6 bases). The CDR3 spans 14 residues. Germline CDR1 is SEHNR and CDR2 is FQNEAQ (reference sequence). V gave up 5 bases and J gave up 6 bases, with 16 bases separating them. This chain's CDR3 is CASSIHRDTPEAFF. The CDR3 DNA is TGTGCCAGCAGCATTCACCGGGACACGCCTGAAGCTTTCTTT.

The chain has TRBV15 and TRBJ1-1, with D unclear. Trimming shortened V by 1 base and J by 1 base, and 7 bases separated the two germline ends. CDR3 length equals 14 residues. Germline CDR1 is LNHNV and CDR2 is YYDKDF (reference sequence). CDR3 region: CATSRGGKNTEAFF. In DNA, the CDR3 is TGTGCCACCAGCAGAGGAGGGAAGAACACTGAAGCTTTCTTT.

In this sample, this clonotype turned up many times. One end of the junction varies from germline; a read error may be responsible. The chain couples TRBV12-3 or TRBV12-4 to TRBJ1-1; D is perhaps TRBD1 (5 bases). There are 14 residues in the CDR3. This CDR3 reads CASSLGGGNTEAFF. The CDR3 DNA reads as TGCGCCAGCAGCTTGGGGGGGGGGAACACTGAAGCTTTCTTT.

The rearrangement links TRBV29-1 to TRBJ1-2, with D tentatively TRBD1 (6 bases). The CDR3 totals 13 residues. Germline CDR1 reads SQVTM; CDR2 reads ANQGSEA. V was clipped by 3 bases and J by 4 bases, with 12 bases between them. CDR3 in DNA: TGCAGCGTTGACAGGGGAGAAGGCTATGGCTACACCTTC. It encodes CSVDRGEGYGYTF.

The chain joins TRBV29-1 to TRBJ2-1; 7 bases fit TRBD1. The V segment lost 6 bases and the J segment 0 bases; nucleotides outside the gene matches: 8. The CDR3 has 15 amino acids. CDR1 is SQVTM, CDR2 ANQGSEA, per germline. CDR3 sequence (DNA): TGCAGCGTAGACAGGGTAAAGGGCTCCTACAATGAGCAGTTCTTC. This encodes CSVDRVKGSYNEQFF.

This clonotype was observed at least ten times. This rearrangement joins TRBV28 to TRBJ1-1, with 7 bases matching TRBD1. The trim removed 6 bases at V and 1 base at J, leaving 8 bases unmatched. The CDR3 covers 15 residues. Germline assignment: CDR1 MDHEN and CDR2 SYDVKM. CDR3 in amino acids: CASRATGAQNTEAFF. The CDR3 bases are TGTGCCAGCAGGGCAACAGGGGCTCAGAACACTGAAGCTTTCTTT.

This clonotype was seen just once. This chain connects TRBV20-1 to TRBJ1-4, with a possible D match to TRBD1 (5 bases). Per the germline V gene, CDR1 is DFQATT and CDR2 is SNEGSKA (reference sequence). The V gene lost 6 bases and the J gene lost 7 bases, with 15 bases spanning the gap. CDR3 length: 13 residues. The CDR3: CSAQGLRGEKLFF. Written as DNA, the CDR3 is TGCAGTGCCCAGGGACTGCGAGGTGAAAAACTGTTTTTT.

This clonotype was seen a few times. V usage is TRBV6-6 and J usage is TRBJ2-7; 7 positions agree with TRBD2. CDR3 length: 17 residues. The V segment lost 6 bases and the J segment 5 bases; nucleotides outside the gene matches: 19. The germline V gene encodes CDR1 MNHNY and CDR2 SVGAGI (reference sequence). The DNA of the CDR3 is TGTGCCAGCAGCTCCTCTTCCGCCGACGGGGGGTTCCACGAGCAGTACTTC. Its translation: CASSSSSADGGFHEQYF.

Only one count was recorded for this clonotype. This chain connects TRBV7-3 to TRBJ2-1; 7 positions match TRBD2. CDR1 is SGHTA and CDR2 is FQGTGA in the germline V gene. V lost 6 bases and J lost 1; bases outside the gene matches: 9. The CDR3 spans 16 residues. CDR3: CASSQEPSGSYNEQFF. CDR3 coding DNA: TGTGCCAGCAGTCAGGAGCCTAGCGGATCCTACAATGAGCAGTTCTTC.

The chain employs TRBV7-6 and TRBJ2-1; TRBD1 is a possible D gene (5 bases). The CDR3 loop spans 17 amino acids. The V end lost 4 bases, the J end lost 4 bases, and 20 bases lay between the germline ends. The germline V gene encodes CDR1 SGHVS and CDR2 FNYEAQ. CDR3 DNA sequence: TGTGCCAGCAGCTCAGACAGTTTACCCATGCCTTACAATGAGCAGTTCTTC. Its protein product is CASSSDSLPMPYNEQFF.

This rearrangement joins TRBV6-1 to TRBJ1-3, with 10 bases that match TRBD1. Germline trimming cut 5 bases from V and 4 bases from J; bases unmatched to any gene: 8. Germline CDR1 is MNHNS and CDR2 is SASEGT. CDR3 length: 16 amino acids. The CDR3 DNA is TGTGCCAGCAGTCTTGACAGGGGGCTGGTCGGAAACACCATATATTTT. Its translation is CASSLDRGLVGNTIYF.

This rearrangement joins TRBV28 to TRBJ2-1; D is undetermined. The CDR3 loop spans 14 amino acids. The V end was cut by 6 bases, the J end by 0 bases, with 9 bases between. Per germline, CDR1 MDHEN and CDR2 SYDVKM. The CDR3 DNA follows: TGTGCCAGCAGAGGCCATCGCTCCTACAATGAGCAGTTCTTC. Translation gives CASRGHRSYNEQFF.

This clonotype was detected only a few times. The chain joins TRBV4-2 to TRBJ2-1; D perhaps matches TRBD2 (6 bases). Deletions cut 0 bases from V and 1 base from J, with 10 bases between. The germline CDR1 and CDR2 sequences are LGHNA and YNFKEQ. The CDR3 runs 16 residues. Here the CDR3 reads CASSQDIAVSYNEQFF. DNA for the CDR3: TGTGCCAGCAGCCAAGATATAGCGGTGTCCTACAATGAGCAGTTCTTC.

This chain connects TRBV6-1 to TRBJ1-5, with a tentative D call TRBD1 (5 bases). Germline V gene lookup returns CDR1 MNHNS and CDR2 SASEGT. The CDR3 runs to 14 residues. Trimming took 1 base from V and 4 from J, leaving 8 bases between them. Here the CDR3 reads CASSEGGRNQPQHF. For the CDR3, the DNA is TGTGCCAGCAGTGAAGGGGGGAGAAATCAGCCCCAGCATTTT.

The rearrangement uses TRBV4-3 and TRBJ2-7, with unresolved D. Deletions cut 5 bases from V and 5 bases from J, with 16 bases between. The CDR3 is made up of 14 amino acids. CDR1 and CDR2 from the germline V gene are LGHNA and YSLEER. In DNA form, the CDR3 reads TGCGCCAGCAGCGTTAGACCCCCTCCAGACGAGCAGTACTTC. Encoded protein: CASSVRPPPDEQYF.

The rearrangement uses TRBV6-6 and TRBJ1-5, with D unresolved. Trimming removed 6 bases at V and 9 bases at J, with 12 bases between. The CDR3 extends over 12 amino acids. Germline CDR1 reads MNHNY; CDR2 reads SVGAGI (reference sequence). The DNA for the CDR3 is TGTGCCAGCAGCCCGACTTTGTGGCCCCAGCATTTT. Translating it yields CASSPTLWPQHF.

The table lists this clonotype with a few counts. CDR3 nucleotides: TGTGCCAGCAGTCTACTGGGACAGCCTCAAGAGACCCAGTACTTC. It specifies CASSLLGQPQETQYF. This chain joins TRBV6-5 and TRBJ2-5, with 7 bases fitting TRBD1. V lost 5 bases to trimming and J lost 2 bases; unmatched junction nucleotides: 8. Germline V gives CDR1 MNHEY, CDR2 SVGAGI. The CDR3 contains 15 residues.

This chain connects TRBV5-1 to TRBJ2-5; TRBD2 agrees at 9 bases. Per germline, CDR1 SGHRS and CDR2 YFSETQ. After removal of 4 bases from V and 4 bases from J, the junction contained 8 bases not matched to a gene. The CDR3 runs 15 residues. CDR3 loop: CASSTNSGRGETQYF. The CDR3 coding sequence is TGCGCCAGCAGCACAAATAGCGGGAGAGGAGAGACCCAGTACTTC. The complete variable domain, with remaining parts taken from reference TRBV5-1 and TRBJ2-5, reads KAGVTQTPRYLIKTRGQQVTLSCSPISGHRSVSWYQQTPGQGLQFLFEYFSETQRNKGNFPGRFSGRQFSNSRSEMNVSTLELGDSALYLCASSTNSGRGETQYFGPGTRLLVL.

This clonotype was picked up a small number of times. The chain combines TRBV19 with TRBJ1-3; D gene ambiguous. The germline V gene encodes CDR1 LNHDA and CDR2 SQIVND (reference sequence). The V end was cut by 5 bases, the J end by 0 bases, with 11 bases between. This CDR3 spans 15 amino acids. The CDR3 protein is CASSSEGLSGNTIYF. The CDR3 nucleotides read TGTGCCAGTAGTTCGGAGGGTCTCTCTGGAAACACCATATATTTT. Full variable domain (missing parts from reference TRBV19 and TRBJ1-3): DGGITQSPKYLFRKEGQNVTLSCEQNLNHDAMYWYRQDPGQGLRLIYYSQIVNDFQKGDIAEGYSVSREKKESFPLTVTSAQKNPTAFYLCASSSEGLSGNTIYFGEGSWLTVV.

This clonotype was seen only a few times. The V call is TRBV27, the J call TRBJ2-5; D is unresolved. Germline-derived CDR1 and CDR2 are MNHEY and SMNVEV (reference sequence). Trimming stripped 2 bases from V and 5 bases from J, with 18 bases between. There are 16 residues in the CDR3. CDR3 coding DNA: TGTGCCAGCAGTTTACGCGCTGGGCCCACCGGGGAGACCCAGTACTTC. Its protein product is CASSLRAGPTGETQYF.

The chain joins TRBV28 to TRBJ2-7, with TRBD1 identical over 9 bases. The ends lost 10 bases at V and 5 bases at J; junction bases unmatched: 15. Looked up from germline, CDR1 is MDHEN and CDR2 is SYDVKM. CDR3 length: 15 amino acids. The CDR3 sequence is CATLPLRDRVNEQYF. In DNA, the CDR3 is TGTGCCACCTTACCCCTCCGGGACAGGGTCAACGAGCAGTACTTC.

This clonotype was seen only once. The chain couples TRBV2 to TRBJ1-3, with 7 bases lining up with TRBD1. The CDR3 extends over 13 amino acids. V lost 9 bases and J lost 0; bases outside the gene matches: 2. Germline V gene sequence: CDR1 SNHLY, CDR2 FYNNEI. Written as DNA, the CDR3 is TGTGCCAGTACAGGGGACTCTGGAAACACCATATATTTT. It translates to CASTGDSGNTIYF.

This clonotype occurred a few times. Since a much larger clone is just one base distant, this may be a read error. The chain recombines TRBV12-3 or TRBV12-4 with TRBJ2-4; D unresolved. Trimming removed 8 bases at V and 12 bases at J, with 14 bases between. The CDR3 has 11 amino acids. The CDR3 sequence is CASLGRGSQYF. CDR3 nucleotides: TGTGCCAGCCTTGGCAGAGGCAGTCAGTACTTC.

The V call is TRBV12-3 or TRBV12-4, the J call TRBJ1-1, with 8 bases that match TRBD1. Germline trimming cut 4 bases from V and 1 base from J; bases unmatched to any gene: 5. The CDR3 sequence is 15 residues long. CDR3 residues: CASSSGGTGNTEAFF. The CDR3, as DNA: TGTGCCAGCAGTTCAGGTGGGACAGGGAACACTGAAGCTTTCTTT.

The J gene is TRBJ1-2, the V gene TRBV20-1; 7 bases map to TRBD1. The CDR3 has 15 residues. CDR1 and CDR2 from the germline V gene are DFQATT and SNEGSKA (reference sequence). Trimming removed 2 bases from V and 2 bases from J; junction bases left unmatched: 8. The CDR3 spells CSARLPTGRNYGYTF. As DNA, the CDR3 is TGCAGTGCTAGACTCCCGACAGGGCGAAACTATGGCTACACCTTC.

This chain links TRBV11-2 with TRBJ2-3, with D possibly being TRBD1 or TRBD2 (5 bases each). The CDR3 has 12 residues. CDR1 and CDR2 from the germline V gene are SGHAT and FQNNGV. V lost 5 bases and J lost 11, with 14 bases in between. The CDR3 is CASSPWGTQQYF. CDR3 DNA: TGTGCCAGCAGCCCGTGGGGGACCCAGCAGTATTTT.

The V call is TRBV19, the J call TRBJ2-4, with a tentative D call TRBD2 (6 bases). Germline CDR1 reads LNHDA; CDR2 reads SQIVND (reference sequence). The CDR3 totals 13 residues. V was clipped by 3 bases and J by 8 bases, with 11 bases between them. CDR3 coding DNA: TGTGCCAGTAGTATGGGCGGCGGGGACATTCAGTACTTC. It translates to CASSMGGGDIQYF.

V is TRBV12-3 or TRBV12-4 and J is TRBJ1-4; D is unresolved. Between the trimmed V and J ends, which lost 6 bases and 0 bases, there was a span of 8 bases. The CDR3 is 14 residues long. The CDR3 protein is CASSDPPTNEKLFF. The DNA for the CDR3 is TGTGCCAGCAGCGACCCGCCAACTAATGAAAAACTGTTTTTT.

This clonotype was counted between two and nine times. The rearrangement links TRBV12-3 or TRBV12-4 to TRBJ2-3; D perhaps matches TRBD2 (6 bases). The V end was cut by 4 bases, the J end by 0 bases, with 11 bases between. CDR3 length: 15 residues. The CDR3, as DNA: TGTGCCAGCAGTTCATTTGCGGGGAGCACAGATACGCAGTATTTT. Amino acids: CASSSFAGSTDTQYF.